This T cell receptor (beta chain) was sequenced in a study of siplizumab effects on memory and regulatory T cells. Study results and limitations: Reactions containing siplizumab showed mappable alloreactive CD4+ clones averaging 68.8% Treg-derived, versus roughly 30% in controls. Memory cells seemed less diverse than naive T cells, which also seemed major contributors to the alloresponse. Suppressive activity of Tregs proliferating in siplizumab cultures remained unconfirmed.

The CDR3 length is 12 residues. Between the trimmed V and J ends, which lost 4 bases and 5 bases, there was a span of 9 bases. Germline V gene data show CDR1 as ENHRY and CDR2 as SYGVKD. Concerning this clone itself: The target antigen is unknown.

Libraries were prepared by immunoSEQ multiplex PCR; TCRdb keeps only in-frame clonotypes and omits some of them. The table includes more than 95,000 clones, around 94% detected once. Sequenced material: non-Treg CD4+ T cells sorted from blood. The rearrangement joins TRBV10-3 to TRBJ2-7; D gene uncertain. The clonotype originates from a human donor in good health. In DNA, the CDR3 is TGTGCCATCAGTGTATCTAGGGACGAGCAGTACTTC. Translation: CAISVSRDEQYF.